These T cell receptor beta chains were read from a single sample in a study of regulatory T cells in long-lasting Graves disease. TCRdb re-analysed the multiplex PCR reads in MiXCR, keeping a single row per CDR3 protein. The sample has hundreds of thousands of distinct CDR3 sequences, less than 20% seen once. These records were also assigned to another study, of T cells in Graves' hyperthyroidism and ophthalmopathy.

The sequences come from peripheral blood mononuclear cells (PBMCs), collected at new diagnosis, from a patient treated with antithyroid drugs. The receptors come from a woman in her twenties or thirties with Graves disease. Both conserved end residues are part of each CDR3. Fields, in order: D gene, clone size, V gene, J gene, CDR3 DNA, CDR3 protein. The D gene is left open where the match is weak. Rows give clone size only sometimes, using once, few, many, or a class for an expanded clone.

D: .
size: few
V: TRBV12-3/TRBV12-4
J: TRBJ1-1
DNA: TGTGCCAGCAGCCAATACCGGGGAGGCACTGAAGCTTTCTTT
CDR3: CASSQYRGGTEAFF

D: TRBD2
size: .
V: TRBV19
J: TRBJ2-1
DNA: TGTGCCAGTAGTAGCGTATGGACTAGCGGGAGTGAAAATGAGCAGTTCTTC
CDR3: CASSSVWTSGSENEQFF

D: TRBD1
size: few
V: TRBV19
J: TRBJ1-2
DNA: TGTGCCAGTAAGAGGGACAGAGCTAACTATGGCTACACCTTC
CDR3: CASKRDRANYGYTF

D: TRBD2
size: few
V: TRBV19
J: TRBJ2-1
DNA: TGTGCCAGTAGTATAGCTAGCGGAGGATACAATGAGCAGTTCTTC
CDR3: CASSIASGGYNEQFF

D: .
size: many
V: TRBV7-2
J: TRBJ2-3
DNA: TGTGCCAGCAGGCCTGGGGCAGATACGCAGTATTTT
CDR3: CASRPGADTQYF

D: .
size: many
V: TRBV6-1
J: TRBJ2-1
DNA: TGTGCCAGCGGGAGAACAGGGGAGCAGTTCTTC
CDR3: CASGRTGEQFF

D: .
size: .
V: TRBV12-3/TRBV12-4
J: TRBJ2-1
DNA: TGTGCCAGCAGTCCCCCCGGGACTCACTACAATGAGCAGTTCTTC
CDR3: CASSPPGTHYNEQFF

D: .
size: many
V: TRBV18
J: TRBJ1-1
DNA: TGTGCCAGCTCACCACAGACCCTGGGAAACACTGAAGCTTTCTTT
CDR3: CASSPQTLGNTEAFF

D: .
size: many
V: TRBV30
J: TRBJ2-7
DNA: TGTGCCTGGAGTGAACCGGGACACCACTACGAGCAGTACTTC
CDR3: CAWSEPGHHYEQYF

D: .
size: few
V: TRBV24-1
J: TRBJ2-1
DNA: TGTGCCACCAGTAACCCAACCGGCGTGGATGAGCAGTTCTTC
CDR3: CATSNPTGVDEQFF

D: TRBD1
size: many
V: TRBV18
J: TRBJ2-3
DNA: TGTGCCAGCTCACCCTTTCAGGGGGTTGGGACAGATACGCAGTATTTT
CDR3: CASSPFQGVGTDTQYF

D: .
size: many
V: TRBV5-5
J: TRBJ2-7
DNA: TGTGCCAGCAGCTTCCCACCTAGGGACTTCGAAGAGCAGTACTTC
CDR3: CASSFPPRDFEEQYF

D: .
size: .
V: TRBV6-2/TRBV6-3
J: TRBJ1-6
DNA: TGTGCCAGCAGTTACTCAATCCGGAGCTCCTATAATTCACCCCTCCACTTT
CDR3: CASSYSIRSSYNSPLHF

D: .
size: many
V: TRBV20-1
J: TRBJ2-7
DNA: TGCAGTGCTATCTGGGGTAACTCCTACGAGCAGTACTTC
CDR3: CSAIWGNSYEQYF

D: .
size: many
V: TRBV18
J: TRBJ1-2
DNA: TGTGCCAGCTCACAACCGTCCGGGGATGGCTACACCTTC
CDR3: CASSQPSGDGYTF

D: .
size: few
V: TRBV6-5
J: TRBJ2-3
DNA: TGTGCCAGCAGTTACTCACATACGCAGTATTTT
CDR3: CASSYSHTQYF

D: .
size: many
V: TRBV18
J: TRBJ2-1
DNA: TGTGCCAGCTCACCTACGGCAGGACCTTACAATGAGCAGTTCTTC
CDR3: CASSPTAGPYNEQFF

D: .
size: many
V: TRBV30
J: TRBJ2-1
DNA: TGTGCCTGGTGTTGGGGTATGGGCTCCTACAATGAGCAGTTCTTC
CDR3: CAWCWGMGSYNEQFF

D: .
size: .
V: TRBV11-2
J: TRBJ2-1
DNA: TGTGCCAGCAGCTCCCCGGATATTGAGGACAATGAGCAGTTCTTC
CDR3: CASSSPDIEDNEQFF

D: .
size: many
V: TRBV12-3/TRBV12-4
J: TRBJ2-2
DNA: TGTGCCAGCGGCCCCCTCGCGGGAACGGCCGGGGAGCTGTTTTTT
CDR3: CASGPLAGTAGELFF

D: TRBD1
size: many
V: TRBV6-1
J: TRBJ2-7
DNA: TGTGCCAGCAGCCCCGGGCAGGGGGCCGTCTTGGAGCAGTACTTC
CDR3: CASSPGQGAVLEQYF

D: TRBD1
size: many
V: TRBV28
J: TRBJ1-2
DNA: TGTGCCAGCCTAACCCAGGGGGCTCGGGACTACACCTTC
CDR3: CASLTQGARDYTF

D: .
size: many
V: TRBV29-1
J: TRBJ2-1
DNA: TGCAGCGTTGAAGGCGGAAAGTATTACGACAATGAGCAGTTCTTC
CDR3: CSVEGGKYYDNEQFF

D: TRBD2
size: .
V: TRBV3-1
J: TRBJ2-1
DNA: TGTGCCAGCAGCCATAGCGGGAGGTGGTACAATGAGCAGTTCTTC
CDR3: CASSHSGRWYNEQFF

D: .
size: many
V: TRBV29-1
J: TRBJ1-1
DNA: TGCAGCGTGGGGGCCCAGTCCAGGGGCACTGAAGCTTTCTTT
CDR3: CSVGAQSRGTEAFF

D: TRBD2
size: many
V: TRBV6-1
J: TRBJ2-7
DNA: TGTGCCAGCCGGGAGGGGTCGTCCTACGAGCAGTACTTC
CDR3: CASREGSSYEQYF

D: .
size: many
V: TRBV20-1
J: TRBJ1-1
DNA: TGCAATACGGACTGGAACACTGAAGCTTTCTTT
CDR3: CNTDWNTEAFF

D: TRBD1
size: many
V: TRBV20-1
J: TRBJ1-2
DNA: TGCAGTGCTAAGAGGACAGGGGAAAGGGGCTACACCTTC
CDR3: CSAKRTGERGYTF

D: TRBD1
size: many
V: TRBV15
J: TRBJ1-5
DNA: TGTGCCACCAAGGCGGGCAGGGGGCCCAATCAGCCCCAGCATTTT
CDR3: CATKAGRGPNQPQHF

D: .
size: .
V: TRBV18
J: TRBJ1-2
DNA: TGTGCCAGCTCATTAACACGAATCGGGTCGGCCGGAAATAAGGGCTACACCTTC
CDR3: CASSLTRIGSAGNKGYTF

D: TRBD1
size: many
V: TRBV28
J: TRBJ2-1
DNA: TGTGCCAGCATCTTGGGGACAGGAGTTCCCAATGAGCAGTTCTTC
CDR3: CASILGTGVPNEQFF

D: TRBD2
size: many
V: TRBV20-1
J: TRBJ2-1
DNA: TGCAGTGCTAGAGGGGGCGGGGGACGAGGGCAGTTCTTC
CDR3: CSARGGGGRGQFF

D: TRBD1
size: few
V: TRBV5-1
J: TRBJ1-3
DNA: TGCGCCAGCAGCCCCGGGACAGAAGGAAACACCATATATTTT
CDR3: CASSPGTEGNTIYF

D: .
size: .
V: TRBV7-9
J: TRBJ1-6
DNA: TGTGCCAGCAGCTTACGGACAGCCAATGATTCACCCCTCCACTTT
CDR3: CASSLRTANDSPLHF

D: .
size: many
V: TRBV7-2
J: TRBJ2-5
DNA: TGTGCCAGCAGCTTAGAGTCGGTAGCCCTCCGAGGGGAGACCCAGTACTTC
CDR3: CASSLESVALRGETQYF

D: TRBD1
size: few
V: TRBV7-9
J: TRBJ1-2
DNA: TGTGCCAGCAGCCGTGGGACAGACTATGGCTACACCTTC
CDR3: CASSRGTDYGYTF

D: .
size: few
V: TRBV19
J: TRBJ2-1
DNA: TGTGCCAGTCGGCGCGAGGATTACGGTGAGCAGTTCTTC
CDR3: CASRREDYGEQFF

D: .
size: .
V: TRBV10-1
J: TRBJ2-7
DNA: TGCGCCAGTCAATACAGGGAGGGATACGAGCAGTACTTC
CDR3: CASQYREGYEQYF

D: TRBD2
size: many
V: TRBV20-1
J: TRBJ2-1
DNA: TGCAGTGCTAGAGGGGCTAGCGGGCCGTACAATGAGCAGTTCTTC
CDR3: CSARGASGPYNEQFF

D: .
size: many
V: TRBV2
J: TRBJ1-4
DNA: TGTGCCAGCAACGGCGTAAGAGGGGCAGATGAAAAACTGTTTTTT
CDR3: CASNGVRGADEKLFF

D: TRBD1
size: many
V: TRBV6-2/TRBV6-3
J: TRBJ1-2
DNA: TGTGCCAGCAGTCCGGACAGGGGGCGATTTGGCTACACCTTC
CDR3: CASSPDRGRFGYTF

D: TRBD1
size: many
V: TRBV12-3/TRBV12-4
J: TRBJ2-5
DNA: TGTGCCAGCAGCCCAGCACAGGGGTTGGAGACCCAGTACTTC
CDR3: CASSPAQGLETQYF

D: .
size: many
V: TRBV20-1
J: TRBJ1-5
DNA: TGCAGTGCTAGAGATCGAAGTCACGCCCCTAATCAGCCCCAGCATTTT
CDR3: CSARDRSHAPNQPQHF

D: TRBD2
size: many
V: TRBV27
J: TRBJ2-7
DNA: TGTGCCAGCAGTTTATTGGGTAGGGACTACAGGTCCCGGGAGCAGTACTTC
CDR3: CASSLLGRDYRSREQYF

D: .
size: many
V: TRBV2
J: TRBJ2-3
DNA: TGTGCCAGCTCGCGTGAGGTCACAGATACGCAGTATTTT
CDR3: CASSREVTDTQYF

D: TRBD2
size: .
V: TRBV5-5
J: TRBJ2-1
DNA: TGTGCCAGCAGGTCGGCTAGCGGGGTTGAGCAGTTCTTC
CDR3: CASRSASGVEQFF

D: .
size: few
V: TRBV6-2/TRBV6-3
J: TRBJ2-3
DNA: TGTGCCAGCCGATCTCTTGGGAGGACAGGCACAGATACGCAGTATTTT
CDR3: CASRSLGRTGTDTQYF

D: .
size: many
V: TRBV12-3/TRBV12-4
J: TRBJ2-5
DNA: TGTGCCAGCAGCCCTAGGCGGGACGGAGAGACCCAGTACTTC
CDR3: CASSPRRDGETQYF

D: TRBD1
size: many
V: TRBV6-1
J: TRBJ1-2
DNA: TGTGCCAGCACCAGGGACAGGGTTCGGAATGACTATGGCTACACCTTC
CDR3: CASTRDRVRNDYGYTF

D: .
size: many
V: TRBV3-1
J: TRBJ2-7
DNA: TGTGCCAGCAGCCAAGATACCGGGGAGCAGTACTTC
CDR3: CASSQDTGEQYF

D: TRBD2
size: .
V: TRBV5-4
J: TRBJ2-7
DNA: TGTGCCAGCAGCTTAGGAGCGGGAGGGCCTCGGAGCTCCTACGAGCAGTACTTC
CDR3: CASSLGAGGPRSSYEQYF

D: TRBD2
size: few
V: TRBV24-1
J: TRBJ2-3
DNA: TGTGCCACCAAGGAAGCGGGAGGGGTGGATACGCAGTATTTT
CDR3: CATKEAGGVDTQYF

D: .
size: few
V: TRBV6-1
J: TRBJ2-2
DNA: TGTGCCAGCACCTCGGGCACCGGGGAGCTGTTTTTT
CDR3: CASTSGTGELFF

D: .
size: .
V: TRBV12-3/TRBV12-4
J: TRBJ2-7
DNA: TGTGCCAGCAGTTTCCAATCGGGGGAGGTTTACGAGCAGTACTTC
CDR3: CASSFQSGEVYEQYF

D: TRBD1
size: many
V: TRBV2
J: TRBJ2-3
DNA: TGTGCCAGCAGATTGCGGACAGGGGATAGTCCAGATACGCAGTATTTT
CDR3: CASRLRTGDSPDTQYF